This paragraph reports one TCR beta chain. Germline V gives CDR1 SEHNR, CDR2 FQNEAQ (reference sequence). The CDR3 has 12 amino acids. Between the trimmed V and J ends, which lost 5 bases and 7 bases, there was a span of 9 bases. These data come from a study of blood T cell repertoires in COVID-19. Study at large: Sources were T cells, B-cell-depleted T cells, or PBMCs; the material itself was cDNA or gDNA.

The assay was immunoSEQ multiplex PCR, and TCRdb's table has in-frame clones only and misses some. The sample records about 370,000 clones, around 91% being singletons. Allocation to cohorts depended on clinical history reported by the participants. Two negative PCRs, clearance, or symptom resolution had been documented for recovered Cohort 3 donors. The material sequenced was PBMCs or T cells enriched from blood (not recorded which). This TCR was recovered from a man aged 18-30 years who had recovered from COVID-19. The rearrangement uses TRBV7-9 and TRBJ1-5; the D is unclear. The CDR3 DNA reads as TGTGCCAGCAGCGCCAGTTCACAGCCCCAGCATTTT. Its protein product is CASSASSQPQHF.